Below, 18 T cell receptor beta chains from the same sample are listed, as sequenced in a study of blood T cell repertoires in COVID-19. TCRdb's copy holds only in-frame clones and misses some; the assay was immunoSEQ multiplex PCR. The table has some 490,000 clones, 70% to 90% seen once. The sequencing sample was made of peripheral blood. These receptors came from a human donor in a cohort sampled during active COVID-19.

The gene calls are TRBV2 and TRBJ2-3; 13 bases map to TRBD2. The germline V gene has CDR1 SNHLY and CDR2 FYNNEI. J was trimmed by 4 bases and V by 5 bases; bases with no gene match: 9. The CDR3 sequence is 17 residues long. The CDR3 is CASSRMGLAGIADTQYF. Here the CDR3 DNA reads TGTGCCAGCAGTCGTATGGGACTAGCGGGAATCGCAGATACGCAGTATTTT.

This clone occurred a few times. The chain carries TRBV28 and TRBJ1-5, with 7 bases that match TRBD1. Germline V gene lookup returns CDR1 MDHEN and CDR2 SYDVKM. Losses at the gene ends were 6 bases for V and 0 bases for J; bases not matched to a gene: 11. CDR3 size: 17 residues. In DNA form, the CDR3 reads TGTGCCAGCAGCGCGACGGGGGACAGCAGTAGCAATCAGCCCCAGCATTTT. The encoded protein is CASSATGDSSSNQPQHF.

The rearrangement joins TRBV7-2 to TRBJ1-5, with a tentative D call TRBD1 (5 bases). Between the trimmed V and J ends, which lost 2 bases and 4 bases, there was a span of 9 bases. Germline V CDR1 and CDR2: SGHTA, FQGNSA. This CDR3 is built from 14 residues. CDR3 DNA: TGTGCCAGCAGCTTATGGGGGGTAAATCAGCCCCAGCATTTT. This encodes CASSLWGVNQPQHF.

The rearrangement links TRBV28 to TRBJ1-2, with 9 bases that match TRBD1. The germline V gene encodes CDR1 MDHEN and CDR2 SYDVKM. CDR3 size: 15 residues. V lost 2 bases and J lost 7; bases outside the gene matches: 8. CDR3 sequence: CASSLLGQGLPGYTF. The CDR3 DNA reads TGTGCCAGCAGTTTACTGGGACAGGGCCTTCCTGGCTACACCTTC.

The rearrangement joins TRBV6-5 to TRBJ2-3; tentatively, D is TRBD2 (6 bases). The CDR3 covers 14 residues. Germline lookup yields CDR1 MNHEY and CDR2 SVGAGI. V lost 5 bases and J lost 4, with 13 bases in between. CDR3 DNA: TGTGCCAGCAGTCGGCAGGGAGGCCCAGATACGCAGTATTTT. Translating it yields CASSRQGGPDTQYF.

The J gene is TRBJ1-1, the V gene TRBV6-5; D is ambiguous. CDR1 is MNHEY, CDR2 SVGAGI, per germline. This CDR3 is built from 15 residues. Trimming shortened V by 0 bases and J by 1 base, and 9 bases separated the two germline ends. CDR3 in DNA: TGTGCCAGCAGTTACTCGAGGGTTGGGAACACTGAAGCTTTCTTT. Translating gives CASSYSRVGNTEAFF.

This clone was observed a handful of times. The rearrangement joins TRBV4-1 to TRBJ1-3, with TRBD1 identical over 7 bases. Germline CDR1 reads MGHRA; CDR2 reads YSYEKL. CDR3 length: 16 amino acids. J lost 4 bases, V lost 3 bases, and 9 bases had no gene match. DNA of the CDR3: TGCGCCAGCAGCCAGGATGGACAGGCGGCAGGAAACACCATATATTTT. This codes for CASSQDGQAAGNTIYF.

V is TRBV28 and J is TRBJ1-4; D is undetermined. CDR1 and CDR2 from the germline V gene are MDHEN and SYDVKM. The ends were cut back, 10 bases at V and 0 bases at J, with 12 bases in the middle. This CDR3 contains 14 residues. CDR3 sequence reads: CATKRQATNEKLFF. The CDR3 coding sequence is TGTGCCACCAAGAGACAAGCAACTAATGAAAAACTGTTTTTT. The full variable domain, completed using reference TRBV28 and TRBJ1-4, is DVKVTQSSRYLVKRTGEKVFLECVQDMDHENMFWYRQDPGLGLRLIYFSYDVKMKEKGDIPEGYSVSREKKERFSLILESASTNQTSMYLCATKRQATNEKLFFGSGTQLSVL.

The gene calls are TRBV11-1 and TRBJ1-2; no definite D call. The germline V gene has CDR1 SGHAT and CDR2 FQDESV (reference sequence). V lost 3 bases and J lost 7, with 9 bases in between. This CDR3 is built from 12 residues. The CDR3 sequence: CASSLPGFGYTF. The CDR3, as DNA: TGTGCCAGCAGCTTGCCCGGGTTTGGCTACACCTTC. The full variable domain, in which reference TRBV11-1 and TRBJ1-2 provide the parts outside the CDR3, is EAEVAQSPRYKITEKSQAVAFWCDPISGHATLYWYRQILGQGPELLVQFQDESVVDDSQLPKDRFSAERLKGVDSTLKIQPAELGDSAMYLCASSLPGFGYTFGSGTRLTVV.

This rearrangement joins TRBV3-1 (or the pseudogene TRBV3-2) to TRBJ1-2; D is undetermined. Germline CDR1 reads LGHDT; CDR2 reads YNNKEL (reference sequence). The CDR3 has 13 residues. Trimming cost V 3 bases and J 8 bases, with 13 bases left between them. Written as DNA, the CDR3 is TGTGCCAGCAGCCACGGGGAACGGTTAGGCTACACCTTC. Amino acids: CASSHGERLGYTF.

Notes on this clone: The sample holds other DNA sequences that translate to the same CDR3. V and J are TRBV9 and TRBJ1-5; TRBD1 matches at 7 bases. V shed 2 bases, J shed 4 bases, and the junction held 6 bases outside the gene matches. Germline V gives CDR1 SGDLS, CDR2 YYNGEE. CDR3 length: 15 amino acids. Here the CDR3 DNA reads TGTGCCAGCAGCGTTGGTGCAGGGGGAAATCAGCCCCAGCATTTT. Encoded protein: CASSVGAGGNQPQHF.

The V gene is TRBV7-9, the J gene TRBJ1-5, with a possible D match to TRBD1 (6 bases). Germline values: CDR1 SEHNR, CDR2 FQNEAQ (reference sequence). The CDR3 contains 16 residues. With 2 bases removed from V and 1 base from J, the gap between germline ends came to 12 bases. DNA of the CDR3: TGTGCCAGCAGCTTATACAGGGATGTCAGCAATCAGCCCCAGCATTTT. Translated, it gives CASSLYRDVSNQPQHF.

The CDR3 DNA sequence: TGTGCCAGCAGCTTAACGGGAGGGGCCGGTGAAAAACTGTTTTTT. Translating gives CASSLTGGAGEKLFF. The V gene is TRBV7-3, the J gene TRBJ1-4, with D possibly matching TRBD1 (5 bases). Looked up from germline, CDR1 is SGHTA and CDR2 is FQGTGA. This CDR3 is built from 15 residues. The V and J ends lost 0 bases and 7 bases respectively, with 12 bases between them.

This chain connects TRBV10-2 to TRBJ2-1; 10 positions agree with TRBD2. The CDR3 is made up of 15 amino acids. V lost 3 bases and J lost 6; bases outside the gene matches: 5. CDR1 and CDR2 from the germline V gene are WSHSY and SAAADI. The CDR3 DNA follows: TGCGCCAGCAGTGAAAGGCTAGCGGGAGTCAATGAGCAGTTCTTC. Its protein is CASSERLAGVNEQFF.

The rearrangement links TRBV5-1 to TRBJ2-4, with a possible D match to TRBD1 (6 bases). CDR1 SGHRS and CDR2 YFSETQ come from the germline V gene. The CDR3 consists of 16 residues. Trimming took 0 bases from V and 5 from J, leaving 15 bases between them. In nucleotides, the CDR3 is TGCGCCAGCAGCTTGGGTACAGGGCCCCCACAAAACATTCAGTACTTC. Encoded protein: CASSLGTGPPQNIQYF.

This rearrangement joins TRBV4-1 to TRBJ1-1; no definite D call. In germline, CDR1 is MGHRA, CDR2 YSYEKL. With 0 bases removed from V and 0 bases from J, the gap between germline ends came to 8 bases. CDR3 length equals 15 residues. The CDR3 region is CASSQDRGMNTEAFF. CDR3 DNA sequence: TGCGCCAGCAGCCAAGATAGAGGAATGAACACTGAAGCTTTCTTT.

The V and J genes are TRBV19 and TRBJ2-7, with D possibly TRBD2 on 6 matching bases. Germline values: CDR1 LNHDA, CDR2 SQIVND (reference sequence). With 4 bases removed from V and 2 bases from J, the gap between germline ends came to 12 bases. The CDR3 extends over 14 amino acids. In nucleotides, the CDR3 is TGTGCCAGTAGTACAGCTAGCGAGCCCTACGAGCAGTACTTC. Protein: CASSTASEPYEQYF.

This clone showed up just once. The V and J genes are TRBV30 and TRBJ2-1, with D uncertain. This CDR3 is built from 14 residues. CDR1 and CDR2 from the germline V gene are GTSNPN and SVGIG (reference sequence). Between the trimmed V and J ends, which lost 4 bases and 2 bases, there was a span of 12 bases. CDR3 coding DNA: TGTGCCTGGACTAGGCTAGTCGCCTACAATGAGCAGTTCTTC. Translated: CAWTRLVAYNEQFF.